The clone carrying this TCR beta chain appeared many times. The sample comes from a study of T cells after yellow fever vaccination. The ends lost 5 bases at V and 6 bases at J; junction bases unmatched: 11. The CDR3 contains 15 residues. Germline V CDR1 and CDR2: SGHTA, FQGNSA. It was through 5'RACE template switching that TCR cDNA was made, with a universal primer site and UMIs added. TCRdb reprocessed the 5' RACE reads via MiXCR and lists one record per CDR3 protein. The sample lists more than 300,000 distinct CDR3 sequences, 9.5% to 12% occurring once. The rearrangement links TRBV7-2 to TRBJ2-7; 9 bases match TRBD1. The origin of this receptor is a young man who received the YFV17D yellow fever vaccine. The sample in question was CD4+ T cells sorted from PBMCs, obtained 45 days after the yellow fever booster vaccination. In DNA form, the CDR3 reads TGTGCCAGCAGCAACGGACAGGGGCGGTTCAGCGAGCAGTACGTC. Its protein is CASSNGQGRFSEQYV.